Below, 8 T cell receptor beta chains from the same sample are listed, as sequenced in a study of blood T cell repertoires in COVID-19. Repertoires were generated with immunoSEQ multiplex PCR, while TCRdb's copy carries only in-frame clones and drops some. The sample includes 110,000 to 150,000 clones, about 87% of them seen just once. Sequenced: peripheral blood. All receptors come from a woman older than 75 with acute or convalescent COVID-19.

The gene calls are TRBV5-6 and TRBJ1-2; TRBD1 matches 9 bases. Germline lookup yields CDR1 SGHDT and CDR2 YYEEEE. The CDR3 loop spans 13 amino acids. The ends lost 4 bases at V and 8 bases at J; junction bases unmatched: 6. CDR3 sequence (DNA): TGTGCCAGCAGCGACCGGGACAGGGTCGGCTACACCTTC. Encoded protein: CASSDRDRVGYTF.

The chain uses TRBV7-9 and TRBJ2-1; D perhaps matches TRBD1 (6 bases). Trimming took off 5 bases at V and 6 bases at J, with 17 bases between the two ends. This CDR3 comprises 15 residues. CDR1 SEHNR and CDR2 FQNEAQ come from the germline V gene (reference sequence). The CDR3 coding sequence is TGTGCCAGCAGCCCCTTGTGGACAGTCACCAATGAGCAGTTCTTC. It translates to CASSPLWTVTNEQFF. Variable domain in full (rest from reference TRBV7-9 and TRBJ2-1): DTGVSQNPRHKITKRGQNVTFRCDPISEHNRLYWYRQTLGQGPEFLTYFQNEAQLEKSRLLSDRFSAERPKGSFSTLEIQRTEQGDSAMYLCASSPLWTVTNEQFFGPGTRLTVL.

This chain uses TRBV4-2 with TRBJ2-1; 7 bases are shared with TRBD2. CDR1 is LGHNA and CDR2 is YNFKEQ in the germline V gene. The J segment lost 5 bases and the V segment lost 0 bases, leaving 7 bases of the junction unmatched. The CDR3 has 16 residues. This CDR3 reads CASSQEAQRGNNEQFF. For the CDR3, the DNA is TGTGCCAGCAGCCAAGAAGCCCAGCGGGGCAACAATGAGCAGTTCTTC.

The chain employs TRBV19 and TRBJ1-4; D gene unclear. Trimming shortened V by 4 bases and J by 2 bases, and 8 bases separated the two germline ends. Germline V gives CDR1 LNHDA, CDR2 SQIVND (reference sequence). The CDR3 loop spans 14 amino acids. CDR3 bases: TGTGCCAGTAGTAGGGGAGACACTAATGAAAAACTGTTTTTT. It encodes CASSRGDTNEKLFF.

J is TRBJ2-5 and V is TRBV5-1, with TRBD1 as a possible D gene (6 bases). V dropped 4 bases and J dropped 4 bases, with 17 bases sitting between them. Germline CDR1 and CDR2: SGHRS and YFSETQ. This CDR3 has 15 amino acids. CDR3 region: CASSPVGRGTETQYF. CDR3 DNA sequence: TGCGCCAGCAGCCCCGTTGGTAGGGGGACAGAGACCCAGTACTTC. The full variable domain, its missing parts supplied by reference TRBV5-1 and TRBJ2-5, is KAGVTQTPRYLIKTRGQQVTLSCSPISGHRSVSWYQQTPGQGLQFLFEYFSETQRNKGNFPGRFSGRQFSNSRSEMNVSTLELGDSALYLCASSPVGRGTETQYFGPGTRLLVL.

The chain recombines TRBV28 with TRBJ1-2, with D tentatively TRBD1 (5 bases). Germline CDR1 is MDHEN and CDR2 is SYDVKM. This CDR3 has 13 residues. Trimming pared 7 bases from V and 3 bases from J, leaving 12 bases between. CDR3 region: CASTQGPYYGYTF. CDR3 DNA sequence: TGTGCCAGCACCCAGGGCCCTTACTATGGCTACACCTTC.

This rearrangement joins TRBV6-5 to TRBJ2-2; tentatively, D is TRBD1 (6 bases). The V and J ends lost 6 bases and 0 bases respectively, with 11 bases between them. The CDR3 loop spans 15 amino acids. Per the germline V gene, CDR1 is MNHEY and CDR2 is SVGAGI. CDR3 loop: CASRRGQTNTGELFF. CDR3 coding DNA: TGTGCCAGCAGGAGAGGACAGACGAACACCGGGGAGCTGTTTTTT.

This chain uses TRBV7-2 with TRBJ2-7; TRBD1 agrees at 7 bases. Per the germline V gene, CDR1 is SGHTA and CDR2 is FQGNSA. V trimming: 4 bases; J trimming: 0 bases; junction bases outside the gene matches: 6. The CDR3 contains 15 residues. CDR3 coding DNA: TGTGCCAGCAGCTCGACAGGGAAAAGCTCCTACGAGCAGTACTTC. Amino acids: CASSSTGKSSYEQYF.